This is a list of T cell receptor beta chains from one sample in a study of T cell repertoires in cytomegalovirus infection. Antigens for these TCRs are unknown. MiXCR, applied by TCRdb to the reads, yields one record per CDR3 protein. The top ten hold 20% of the sample, which has some 350,000 distinct CDR3 sequences, roughly 29% seen once. The specimen was cultured PBMCs, collected from culture after CMV antigen stimulation. The receptor set was obtained from a human donor in good health (CMV status not recorded). Some clones in this sample may be carry-over from other donors' samples. Both conserved end residues are part of each CDR3. A D gene is named only where the DNA matches it firmly. Clone size, where shown, is once, few, many, or a class for clones that have expanded.

TRBV28	-	few	TRBJ1-6	TGTGCCAGCATTTCTAATCAGATTAATTCACCCCTCCACTTT	CASISNQINSPLHF
TRBV28	-	-	TRBJ1-5	TGTGCCAGCAGCTCTCCTGGGGCAGGTGATCAGCCCCAGCATTTT	CASSSPGAGDQPQHF
TRBV7-4	-	-	TRBJ2-2	TGTGCCAGCAGCTCGGGTGTGGGGAATACTTACACCGGGGAGCTGTTTTTT	CASSSGVGNTYTGELFF
TRBV19	-	few	TRBJ1-1	TGTGCCAGTAGTGTTACAAGAATAGCTGAAGCTTTCTTT	CASSVTRIAEAFF
TRBV6-5	-	-	TRBJ2-3	TGTGCCAGCCGGGGTCCGCCCTCGGATACGCAGTATTTT	CASRGPPSDTQYF
TRBV6-2/TRBV6-3	-	-	TRBJ2-3	TGTGCCAGCAGCCCCCAACGGCCCGCACTGGATACGCAGTATTTT	CASSPQRPALDTQYF
TRBV11-2	-	-	TRBJ2-1	TGTGCCAGCAGCTTAAGGGGGAGTGACAATGAGCAGTTCTTC	CASSLRGSDNEQFF
TRBV7-3	TRBD1	-	TRBJ1-1	TGTGCCAGCAGCATATTCAGGGGGCCGAACACTGAAGCTTTCTTT	CASSIFRGPNTEAFF
TRBV2	TRBD1	few	TRBJ2-2	TGTGCCAGCAAAAGGGACAGGGAATCCGGGGAGCTGTTTTTT	CASKRDRESGELFF
TRBV6-5	TRBD2	-	TRBJ2-4	TGTGCCAGCAGTAGCGGGACTAGCAGAAACATTCAGTACTTC	CASSSGTSRNIQYF
TRBV4-2	-	few	TRBJ1-5	TGTGCCAGCAGCCTATATTCGGGGGGCAATCAGCCCCAGCATTTT	CASSLYSGGNQPQHF
TRBV5-1	TRBD1	many	TRBJ2-7	TGCGCCAGCAGGATTGGGAACAGGGGGCGCGACGAGCAGTACTTC	CASRIGNRGRDEQYF
TRBV7-9	-	few	TRBJ2-5	TGTGCCAGCAGCTTCAACAGGGAAGAGACCCAGTACTTC	CASSFNREETQYF
TRBV6-5	-	few	TRBJ1-4	TGTGCCAGCAGTTACGGGGGGAGTGATGAAAAACTGTTTTTT	CASSYGGSDEKLFF
TRBV7-2	-	once	TRBJ1-1	TGTGCCAGCAGCTTAAATTCAGCGACGGCTTGCTTT	CASSLNSATACF
TRBV6-5	-	-	TRBJ1-1	TGTGCCAGCAGTTACGACGGGGGTAACACTGAAGCTTTCTTT	CASSYDGGNTEAFF
TRBV2	-	once	TRBJ2-3	TGTGCCACCTCGACAGAGAGCACAGATACGCAGTATTTT	CATSTESTDTQYF
TRBV30	-	-	TRBJ2-1	TGTGCCTGGAGTGTACGTGGCGGCTACAATGAGCAGTTCTTC	CAWSVRGGYNEQFF
TRBV28	TRBD2	-	TRBJ2-3	TGTGCCAGCAGCCCGGGACTAGCGTCTAGCACAGATACGCAGTATTTT	CASSPGLASSTDTQYF
TRBV19	-	few	TRBJ2-1	TGTGCCAGTAGTAAGCCTACCCAGAGCTCCTACAATGAGCAGTTCTTC	CASSKPTQSSYNEQFF
TRBV27	-	-	TRBJ2-2	TGTGCCAGCAGTTTAACTAGGACCGAAAGTAAGCTGTTTTTT	CASSLTRTESKLFF
TRBV6-2/TRBV6-3	-	many	TRBJ2-6	TGTGCCAGCAGTTATATTCGGGGACCTACCTCTGGGGCCAACGTCCTGACTTTC	CASSYIRGPTSGANVLTF
TRBV7-6	TRBD1	-	TRBJ1-4	TGTGCCAGCAGCTCCCAGGGGGGTTTTGGTGAAAAACTGTTTTTT	CASSSQGGFGEKLFF
TRBV27	TRBD2	-	TRBJ2-7	TGTGCCAGCAGTCCCTACCGGACTAGCTTCTTAGCCTACGAGCAGTACTTC	CASSPYRTSFLAYEQYF
TRBV7-9	-	few	TRBJ2-1	TGTGCCAGCAGCCGACTCGAAACCCACAATGAGCAGTTCTTC	CASSRLETHNEQFF
TRBV11-2	TRBD1	-	TRBJ1-1	TGTGCCAGCAGCCCAAGGGGGCGCCAGACTGAAGCTTTCTTT	CASSPRGRQTEAFF
TRBV7-2	-	many	TRBJ2-6	TGTGCCAGCAGCTTAGGGGCTGGGGCCAACGTCCTGACTTTC	CASSLGAGANVLTF
TRBV10-3	TRBD2	few	TRBJ2-1	TGTGCCACGGGGGGAAAAGCGGGGGGAACCTACAATGAGCAGTTCTTC	CATGGKAGGTYNEQFF
TRBV7-6	-	-	TRBJ2-2	TGTGCCAGCAGCTTAGATGCCAGAACCGGGGAGCTGTTTTTT	CASSLDARTGELFF
TRBV6-8	-	-	TRBJ1-1	TGTGCCAGCAGTTACAGGAGGGGCCCTGAAGCTTTCTTT	CASSYRRGPEAFF
TRBV5-1	-	-	TRBJ1-6	TGCGCCAGCAGACTGGGACAAAACTATAATTCACCCCTCCACTTT	CASRLGQNYNSPLHF
TRBV28	TRBD2	many	TRBJ2-7	TGTGCCAGCAGTCGGAAGCTAGCGGGAGGCATGAGCTCCTCGTACGAGCAGTACTTC	CASSRKLAGGMSSSYEQYF
TRBV14	-	few	TRBJ1-4	TGTGCCAGCAGCCAAGTTGCAGGGGCAACTAATGAAAAACTGTTTTTT	CASSQVAGATNEKLFF
TRBV5-4	-	many	TRBJ1-1	TGTGCCAGCAGCTTGGCAGGCAGCCTAAACACTGAAGCTTTCTTT	CASSLAGSLNTEAFF
TRBV6-6	-	-	TRBJ1-1	TGTGCCAGCACTCTATACGGCACTGAAGCTTTCTTT	CASTLYGTEAFF
TRBV7-8	-	many	TRBJ1-1	TGTGCCAGCAGCTTAGATTCCGAACCTGAAGCTTTCTTT	CASSLDSEPEAFF
TRBV11-3	-	-	TRBJ1-4	TGTGCCAGCAGCTACTCCTTGGGGGAATCTAATGAAAAACTGTTTTTT	CASSYSLGESNEKLFF
TRBV6-1	-	-	TRBJ2-1	TGTGCCAGCAGTCCAAGATCGACTAGCAATGAGCAGTTCTTC	CASSPRSTSNEQFF
TRBV12-3/TRBV12-4	-	few	TRBJ2-1	TGTGCCAGCAGTCTCACCGATGAGCAGTTCTTC	CASSLTDEQFF
TRBV27	-	few	TRBJ2-1	TGTGCCAGCAGTTTAGGAAGGGACAATGAGCAGTTCTTC	CASSLGRDNEQFF
TRBV20-1	TRBD1	-	TRBJ2-3	TGCAGTGCTAGCAACTCACAGGGGGCTGGCACAGATACGCAGTATTTT	CSASNSQGAGTDTQYF
TRBV7-9	TRBD1	few	TRBJ1-5	TGTGCCAGCAGCTTGGGACAGCGCAATCAGCCCCAGCATTTT	CASSLGQRNQPQHF
TRBV7-4	-	-	TRBJ2-5	TGTGCCAGCAGCTTAGCGGGAGCCGGAGAGACCCAGTACTTC	CASSLAGAGETQYF
TRBV10-2	TRBD2	-	TRBJ2-2	TGCGCCAGCACGGGTCCTAGCGGGGTTGACGGGGAGCTGTTTTTT	CASTGPSGVDGELFF
TRBV12-3/TRBV12-4	-	-	TRBJ1-4	TGTGCCAGCAGTTTGGGGGCAACTAATGAAAAACTGTTTTTT	CASSLGATNEKLFF
TRBV7-6	-	few	TRBJ1-3	TGTGCCAGCCCCTATGGAAACACCATATATTTT	CASPYGNTIYF
TRBV7-2	TRBD1	many	TRBJ1-2	TGTGCCAGCAGCCCGGACAGGGTGAATCGCTACACCTTC	CASSPDRVNRYTF
TRBV6-5	-	-	TRBJ2-7	TGTGCCAGCAGTTACGGGGGGCGTGTCCTCTCCTACGAGCAGTACTTC	CASSYGGRVLSYEQYF
TRBV6-1	TRBD2	few	TRBJ2-2	TGTGCCAGCACTGTAGCGGGACAAACCGGGGAGCTGTTTTTT	CASTVAGQTGELFF
TRBV7-2	-	many	TRBJ1-1	TGTGCCAGCAGCCCGCTGGGAGGGATGAGGGACACTGAAGCTTTCTTT	CASSPLGGMRDTEAFF
TRBV6-2/TRBV6-3	-	-	TRBJ1-1	TGTGCCAGCAGTTACGGTATGCGTGCTGGGGGCGTTGGGGACACTGAAGCTTTCTTT	CASSYGMRAGGVGDTEAFF
TRBV20-1	-	few	TRBJ1-6	TGCAGTGCTAGGGTTAATAATTCACCCCTCCACTTT	CSARVNNSPLHF